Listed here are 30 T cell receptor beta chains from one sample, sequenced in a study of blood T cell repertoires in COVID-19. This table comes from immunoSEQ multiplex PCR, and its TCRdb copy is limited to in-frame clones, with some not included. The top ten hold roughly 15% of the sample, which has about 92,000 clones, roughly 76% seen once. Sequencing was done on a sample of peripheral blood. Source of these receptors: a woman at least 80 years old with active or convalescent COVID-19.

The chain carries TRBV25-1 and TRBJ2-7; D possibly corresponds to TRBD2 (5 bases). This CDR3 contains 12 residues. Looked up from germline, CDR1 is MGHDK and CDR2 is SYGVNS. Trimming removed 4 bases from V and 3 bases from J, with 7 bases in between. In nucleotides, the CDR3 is TGTGCCAGCAGTGCACTAGTCTACGAGCAGTACTTC. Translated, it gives CASSALVYEQYF.

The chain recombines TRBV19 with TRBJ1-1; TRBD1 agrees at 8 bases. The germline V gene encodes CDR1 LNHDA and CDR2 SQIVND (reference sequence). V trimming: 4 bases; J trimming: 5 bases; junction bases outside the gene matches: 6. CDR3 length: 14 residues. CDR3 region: CASSTTGESTEAFF. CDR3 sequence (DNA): TGTGCCAGTAGTACGACAGGGGAAAGTACTGAAGCTTTCTTT.

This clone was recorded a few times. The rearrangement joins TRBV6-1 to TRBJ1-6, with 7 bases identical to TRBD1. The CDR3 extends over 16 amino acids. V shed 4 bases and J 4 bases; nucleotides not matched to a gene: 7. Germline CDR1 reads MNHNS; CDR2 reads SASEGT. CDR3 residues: CASSGDLQGYNSPLHF. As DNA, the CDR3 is TGTGCCAGCAGTGGGGACTTACAGGGGTATAATTCACCCCTCCACTTT.

CDR3 DNA sequence: TGTGCCAGCTCCTCGGCCATAGCGGGCCAAATTCAAGAGACCCAGTACTTC. Its translation: CASSSAIAGQIQETQYF. The chain links TRBV18 to TRBJ2-5, with 7 bases matching TRBD2. This CDR3 region has 17 residues. The junction had 15 bases not matched to a gene; V was cut back by 6 bases and J by 2 bases. Germline V CDR1 and CDR2: KGHSH, LQKENI.

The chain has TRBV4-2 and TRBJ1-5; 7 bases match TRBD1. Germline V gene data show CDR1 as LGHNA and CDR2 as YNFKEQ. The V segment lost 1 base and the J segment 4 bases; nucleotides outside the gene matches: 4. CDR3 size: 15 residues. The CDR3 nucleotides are TGTGCCAGCAGCCAAGCAGTACAGGGGAATCAGCCCCAGCATTTT. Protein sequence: CASSQAVQGNQPQHF.

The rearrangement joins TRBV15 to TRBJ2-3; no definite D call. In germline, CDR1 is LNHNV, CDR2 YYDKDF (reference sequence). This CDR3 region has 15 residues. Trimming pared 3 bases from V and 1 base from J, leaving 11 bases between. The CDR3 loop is CATSSSFGGTDTQYF. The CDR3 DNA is TGTGCCACCAGCAGTTCTTTCGGTGGCACAGATACGCAGTATTTT.

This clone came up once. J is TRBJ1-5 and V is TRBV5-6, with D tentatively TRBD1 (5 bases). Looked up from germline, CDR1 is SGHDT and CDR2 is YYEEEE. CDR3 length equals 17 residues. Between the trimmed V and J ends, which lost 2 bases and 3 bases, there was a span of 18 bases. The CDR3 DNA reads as TGTGCCAGCAGCTTTTCAGGGTCGGACCGTACCAATCAGCCCCAGCATTTT. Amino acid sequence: CASSFSGSDRTNQPQHF.

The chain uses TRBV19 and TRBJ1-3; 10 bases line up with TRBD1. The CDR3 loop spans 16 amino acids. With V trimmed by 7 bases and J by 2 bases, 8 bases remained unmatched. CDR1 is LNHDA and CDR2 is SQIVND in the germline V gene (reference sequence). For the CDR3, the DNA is TGTGCCAGTAACAAACCAGGACAGGGGGCTGGAAACACCATATATTTT. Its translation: CASNKPGQGAGNTIYF.

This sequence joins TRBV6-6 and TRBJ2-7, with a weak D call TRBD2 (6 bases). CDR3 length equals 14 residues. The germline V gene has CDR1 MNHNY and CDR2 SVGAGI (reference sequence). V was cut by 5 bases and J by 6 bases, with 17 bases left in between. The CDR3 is CASSTRDRRAEQYF. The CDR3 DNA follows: TGTGCCAGCAGTACCCGGGACCGGAGGGCCGAGCAGTACTTC.

CDR3 nucleotide sequence: TGCAGCGTTGAAGGGCCTTCCACAGGGATTGGTGAGCAGTTCTTC. Translating it yields CSVEGPSTGIGEQFF. The chain combines TRBV29-1 with TRBJ2-1, with D possibly TRBD1 on 6 matching bases. Trimming cost V 1 base and J 9 bases, with 19 bases left between them. The CDR3 has 15 amino acids. Germline loops: CDR1 SQVTM, CDR2 ANQGSEA.

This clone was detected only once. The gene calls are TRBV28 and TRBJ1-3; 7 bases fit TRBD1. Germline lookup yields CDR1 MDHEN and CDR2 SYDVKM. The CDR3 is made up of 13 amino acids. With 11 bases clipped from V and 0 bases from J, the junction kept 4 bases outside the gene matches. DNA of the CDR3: TGTGCCGGACAGGATTACTCTGGAAACACCATATATTTT. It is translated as CAGQDYSGNTIYF.

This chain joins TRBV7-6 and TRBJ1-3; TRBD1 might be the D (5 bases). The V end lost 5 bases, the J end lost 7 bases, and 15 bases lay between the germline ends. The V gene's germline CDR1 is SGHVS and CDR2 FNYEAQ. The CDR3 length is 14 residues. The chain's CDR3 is CASSPTSGGNTIYF. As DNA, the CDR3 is TGTGCCAGCAGCCCCACTTCCGGGGGGAACACCATATATTTT.

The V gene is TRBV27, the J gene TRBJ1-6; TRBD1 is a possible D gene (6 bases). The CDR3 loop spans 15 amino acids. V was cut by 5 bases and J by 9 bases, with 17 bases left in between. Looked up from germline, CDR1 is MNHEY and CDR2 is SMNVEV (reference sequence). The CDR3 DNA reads TGTGCCAGCAGTCCATTGTGGACAGAGGTTTCACCCCTCCACTTT. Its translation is CASSPLWTEVSPLHF.

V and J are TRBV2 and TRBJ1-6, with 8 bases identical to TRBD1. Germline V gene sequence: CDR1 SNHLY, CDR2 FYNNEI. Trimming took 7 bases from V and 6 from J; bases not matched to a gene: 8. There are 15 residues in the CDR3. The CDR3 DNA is TGTGCCAGCAACCTTGACAGGGGCACTAATTCACCCCTCCACTTT. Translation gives CASNLDRGTNSPLHF. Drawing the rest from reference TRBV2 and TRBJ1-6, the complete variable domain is EPEVTQTPSHQVTQMGQEVILRCVPISNHLYFYWYRQILGQKVEFLVSFYNNEISEKSEIFDDQFSVERPDGSNFTLKIRSTKLEDSAMYFCASNLDRGTNSPLHFGNGTRLTVT.

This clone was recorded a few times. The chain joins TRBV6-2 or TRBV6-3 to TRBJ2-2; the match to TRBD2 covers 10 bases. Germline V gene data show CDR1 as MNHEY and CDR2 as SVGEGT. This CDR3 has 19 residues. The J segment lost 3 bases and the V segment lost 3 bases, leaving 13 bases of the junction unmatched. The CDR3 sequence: CASSYLRFSGRPDTGELFF. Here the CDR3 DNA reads TGTGCCAGCAGTTATTTGCGTTTTAGCGGGAGGCCCGACACCGGGGAGCTGTTTTTT.

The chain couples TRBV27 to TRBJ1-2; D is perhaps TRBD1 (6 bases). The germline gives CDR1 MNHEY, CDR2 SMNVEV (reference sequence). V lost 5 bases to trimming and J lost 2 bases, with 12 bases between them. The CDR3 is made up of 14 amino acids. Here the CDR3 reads CASSMTGLNYGYTF. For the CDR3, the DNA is TGTGCCAGCAGTATGACAGGACTCAACTATGGCTACACCTTC.

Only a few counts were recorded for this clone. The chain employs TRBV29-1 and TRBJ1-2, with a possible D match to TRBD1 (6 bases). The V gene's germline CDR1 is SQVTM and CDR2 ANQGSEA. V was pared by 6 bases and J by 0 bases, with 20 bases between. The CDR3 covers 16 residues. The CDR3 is CSVEPQGTIPNYGYTF. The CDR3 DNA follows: TGCAGCGTCGAACCTCAAGGGACAATCCCTAACTATGGCTACACCTTC.

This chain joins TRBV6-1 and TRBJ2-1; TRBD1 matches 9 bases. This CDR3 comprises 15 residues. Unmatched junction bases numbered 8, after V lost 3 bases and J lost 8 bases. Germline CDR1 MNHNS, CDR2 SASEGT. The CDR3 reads CASSDLGTGFHEQFF. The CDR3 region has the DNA TGTGCCAGCAGTGATCTGGGGACAGGGTTCCATGAGCAGTTCTTC.

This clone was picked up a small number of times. As DNA, the CDR3 is TGTGCCAGCAGTCTACTAGCGGGAGACAGCAATGAGCAGTTCTTC. Amino acids: CASSLLAGDSNEQFF. V usage is TRBV6-4 and J usage is TRBJ2-1; TRBD2 agrees at 11 bases. The CDR3 is 15 amino acids. Trimming took 5 bases from V and 6 from J; bases not matched to a gene: 6. Germline CDR1 is MRHNA and CDR2 is SNTAGT.

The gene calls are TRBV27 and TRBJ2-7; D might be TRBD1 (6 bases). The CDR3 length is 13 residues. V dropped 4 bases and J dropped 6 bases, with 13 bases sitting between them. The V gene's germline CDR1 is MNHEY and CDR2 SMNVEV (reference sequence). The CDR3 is CASSSWTAGEQYF. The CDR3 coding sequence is TGTGCCAGCAGTTCATGGACAGCTGGCGAGCAGTACTTC.

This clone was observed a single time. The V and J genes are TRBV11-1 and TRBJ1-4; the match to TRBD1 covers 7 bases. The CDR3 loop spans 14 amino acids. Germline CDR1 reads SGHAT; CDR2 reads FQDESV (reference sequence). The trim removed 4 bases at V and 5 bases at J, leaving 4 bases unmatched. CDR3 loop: CASSSQQGNEKLFF. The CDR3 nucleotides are TGTGCCAGCAGCTCCCAACAGGGGAATGAAAAACTGTTTTTT.

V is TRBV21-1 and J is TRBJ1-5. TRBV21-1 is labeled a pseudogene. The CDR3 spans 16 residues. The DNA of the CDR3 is TGTGCCAGCAGCCCCCACTGCGGTCCTGGCAATCAGCCCCAGCATTTT. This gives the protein CASSPHCGPGNQPQHF.

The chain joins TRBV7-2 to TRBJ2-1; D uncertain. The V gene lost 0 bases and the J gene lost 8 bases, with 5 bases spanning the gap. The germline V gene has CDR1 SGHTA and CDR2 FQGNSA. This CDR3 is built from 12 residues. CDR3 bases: TGTGCCAGCAGCTTAGCCCTGTATGAGCAGTTCTTC. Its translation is CASSLALYEQFF.

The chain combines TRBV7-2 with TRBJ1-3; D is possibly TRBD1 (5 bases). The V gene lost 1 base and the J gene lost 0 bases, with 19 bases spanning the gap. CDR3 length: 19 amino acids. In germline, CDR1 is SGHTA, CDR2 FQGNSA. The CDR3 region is CASSLVASTGSRSGNTIYF. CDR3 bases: TGTGCCAGCAGCTTAGTTGCCTCAACAGGTTCCCGCTCTGGAAACACCATATATTTT. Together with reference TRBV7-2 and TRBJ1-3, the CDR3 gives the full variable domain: GAGVSQSPSNKVTEKGKDVELRCDPISGHTALYWYRQSLGQGLEFLIYFQGNSAPDKSGLPSDRFSAERTGGSVSTLTIQRTQQEDSAVYLCASSLVASTGSRSGNTIYFGEGSWLTVV.

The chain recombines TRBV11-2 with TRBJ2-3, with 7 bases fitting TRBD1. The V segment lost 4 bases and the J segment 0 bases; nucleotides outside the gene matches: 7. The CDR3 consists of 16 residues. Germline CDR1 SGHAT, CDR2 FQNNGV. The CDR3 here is CASSSGQSSSTDTQYF. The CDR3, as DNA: TGTGCCAGCAGCTCGGGACAGTCGTCTAGCACAGATACGCAGTATTTT.

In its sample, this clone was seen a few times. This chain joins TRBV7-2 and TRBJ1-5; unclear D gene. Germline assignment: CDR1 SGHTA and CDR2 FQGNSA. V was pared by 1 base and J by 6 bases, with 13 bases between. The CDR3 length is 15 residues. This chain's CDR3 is CASSLGYQRTQPQHF. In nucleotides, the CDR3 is TGTGCCAGCAGCTTAGGATACCAGCGGACTCAGCCCCAGCATTTT.

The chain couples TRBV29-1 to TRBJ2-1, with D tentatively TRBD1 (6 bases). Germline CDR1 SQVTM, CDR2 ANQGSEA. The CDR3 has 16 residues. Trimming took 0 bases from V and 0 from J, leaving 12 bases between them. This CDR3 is CSVEDPPGASYNEQFF. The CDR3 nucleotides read TGCAGCGTTGAAGATCCCCCAGGGGCCTCCTACAATGAGCAGTTCTTC.

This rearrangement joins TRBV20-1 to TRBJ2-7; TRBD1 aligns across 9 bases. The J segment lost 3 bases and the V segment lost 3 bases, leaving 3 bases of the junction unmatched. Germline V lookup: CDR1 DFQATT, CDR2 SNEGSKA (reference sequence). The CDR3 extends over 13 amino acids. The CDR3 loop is CSASTGGYYEQYF. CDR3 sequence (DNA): TGCAGTGCTAGTACAGGGGGCTACTACGAGCAGTACTTC.

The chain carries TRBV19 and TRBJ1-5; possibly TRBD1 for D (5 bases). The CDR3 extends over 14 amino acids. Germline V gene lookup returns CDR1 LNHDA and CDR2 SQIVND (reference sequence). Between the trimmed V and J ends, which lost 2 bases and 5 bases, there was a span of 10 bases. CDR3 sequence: CASSIQGTDQPQHF. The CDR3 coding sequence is TGTGCCAGTAGTATACAGGGTACTGATCAGCCCCAGCATTTT.

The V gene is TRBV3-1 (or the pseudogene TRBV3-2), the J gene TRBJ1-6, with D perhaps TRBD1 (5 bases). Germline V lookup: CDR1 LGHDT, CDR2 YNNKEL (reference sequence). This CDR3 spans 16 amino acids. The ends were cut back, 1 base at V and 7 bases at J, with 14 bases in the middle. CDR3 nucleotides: TGTGCCAGCAGCCAAGGCACAGGTCGTGGGAATTCACCCCTCCACTTT. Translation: CASSQGTGRGNSPLHF.